The sequence of this TCR beta chain was determined in a study of cytomegalovirus exposure and HLA in healthy donors. The CDR3 totals 13 residues. Germline loops: CDR1 WSHSY, CDR2 SAAADI. Trimming pared 8 bases from V and 1 base from J, leaving 9 bases between. Concerning this clone itself: Antigen unknown.

The PCR ran on 60 Vbeta and 13 Jbeta primers. Libraries were prepared by immunoSEQ multiplex PCR; TCRdb keeps only in-frame clonotypes and omits some of them. The table includes about 180,000 clones, around four fifths detected once. General study findings and limits: Researchers counted roughly 160 TCR beta chains as cytomegalovirus-associated.

The chain has TRBV10-2 and TRBJ1-5; D may be TRBD1 (5 bases). Material for sequencing was PBMCs. This TCR derives from a woman aged 25 to 39 in good health and CMV-seronegative. The CDR3 nucleotides read TGCGCCAGCGGCGGGACGAGCAATCAGCCCCAGCATTTT. Protein: CASGGTSNQPQHF.